The clone carrying this T cell receptor (beta chain) was observed a single time. These data originate in a study of blood T cell repertoires in COVID-19. TCRdb's table, derived via immunoSEQ multiplex PCR, lists solely in-frame clones and lacks some. The data show 200,000 to 250,000 clones, roughly four fifths seen once. Germline loops: CDR1 SNHLY, CDR2 FYNNEI. The ends lost 6 bases at V and 5 bases at J; junction bases unmatched: 2. The CDR3 contains 13 residues. This chain links TRBV2 with TRBJ2-1; 9 bases fit TRBD1. The specimen was peripheral blood. This clonotype was obtained from a woman of 80 years or more with COVID-19, enrolled during active disease. CDR3 sequence reads: CASRGQGHNEQFF. The CDR3 nucleotides read TGTGCCAGCAGAGGACAGGGGCACAATGAGCAGTTCTTC.